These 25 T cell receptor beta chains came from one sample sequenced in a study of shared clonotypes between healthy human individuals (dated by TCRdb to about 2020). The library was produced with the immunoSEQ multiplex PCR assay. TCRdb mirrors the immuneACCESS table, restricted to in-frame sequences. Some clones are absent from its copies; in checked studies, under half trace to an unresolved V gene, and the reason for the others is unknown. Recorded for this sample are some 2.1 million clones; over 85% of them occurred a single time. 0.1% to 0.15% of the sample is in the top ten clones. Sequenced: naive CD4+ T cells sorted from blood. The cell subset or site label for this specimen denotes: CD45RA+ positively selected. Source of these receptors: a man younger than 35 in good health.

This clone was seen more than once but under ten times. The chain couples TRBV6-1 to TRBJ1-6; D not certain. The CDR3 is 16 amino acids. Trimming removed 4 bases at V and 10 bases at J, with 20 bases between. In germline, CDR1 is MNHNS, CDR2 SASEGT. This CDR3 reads CASSAPGRSSSSPLHF. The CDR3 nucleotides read TGTGCCAGCAGTGCCCCCGGACGGAGCTCCTCATCACCCCTCCACTTT.

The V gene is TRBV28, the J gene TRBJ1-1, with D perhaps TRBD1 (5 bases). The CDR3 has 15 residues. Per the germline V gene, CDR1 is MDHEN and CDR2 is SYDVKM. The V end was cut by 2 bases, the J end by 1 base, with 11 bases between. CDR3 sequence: CASSLRGASNTEAFF. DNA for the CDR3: TGTGCCAGCAGTTTAAGGGGCGCCTCGAACACTGAAGCTTTCTTT.

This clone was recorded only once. In DNA form, the CDR3 reads TGTGCCAGCAGTTCTGGACAGGGGGCGCCCCAAGAGACCCAGTACTTC. Its protein product is CASSSGQGAPQETQYF. The gene calls are TRBV6-5 and TRBJ2-5, with 11 bases lining up with TRBD1. CDR1 and CDR2 (germline): MNHEY, SVGAGI. With V trimmed by 4 bases and J by 1 base, 5 bases remained unmatched. This CDR3 is 16 amino acids long.

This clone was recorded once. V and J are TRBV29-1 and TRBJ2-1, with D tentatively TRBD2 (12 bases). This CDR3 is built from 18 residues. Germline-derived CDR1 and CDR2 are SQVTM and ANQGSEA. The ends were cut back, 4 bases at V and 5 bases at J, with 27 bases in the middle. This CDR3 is CSVVGDRGTSGSHNEQFF. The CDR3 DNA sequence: TGCAGCGTTGTAGGGGACAGGGGGACTAGCGGGTCCCACAATGAGCAGTTCTTC.

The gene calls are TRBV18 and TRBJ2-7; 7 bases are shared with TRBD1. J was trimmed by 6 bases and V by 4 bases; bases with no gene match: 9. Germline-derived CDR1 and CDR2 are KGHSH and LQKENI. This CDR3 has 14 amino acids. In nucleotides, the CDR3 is TGTGCCAGCTCACTTGACAGGGTAGTTGGCGAGCAGTACTTC. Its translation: CASSLDRVVGEQYF. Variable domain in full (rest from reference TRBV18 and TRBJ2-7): NAGVMQNPRHLVRRRGQEARLRCSPMKGHSHVYWYRQLPEEGLKFMVYLQKENIIDESGMPKERFSAEFPKEGPSILRIQQVVRGDSAAYFCASSLDRVVGEQYFGPGTRLTVT.

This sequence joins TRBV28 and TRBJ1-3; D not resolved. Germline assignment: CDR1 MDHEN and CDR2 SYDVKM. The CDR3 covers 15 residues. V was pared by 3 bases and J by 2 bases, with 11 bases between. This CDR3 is CASSLSGGTGNTIYF. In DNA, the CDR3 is TGTGCCAGCAGTTTGTCGGGCGGGACTGGAAACACCATATATTTT. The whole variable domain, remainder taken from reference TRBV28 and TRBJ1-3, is DVKVTQSSRYLVKRTGEKVFLECVQDMDHENMFWYRQDPGLGLRLIYFSYDVKMKEKGDIPEGYSVSREKKERFSLILESASTNQTSMYLCASSLSGGTGNTIYFGEGSWLTVV.

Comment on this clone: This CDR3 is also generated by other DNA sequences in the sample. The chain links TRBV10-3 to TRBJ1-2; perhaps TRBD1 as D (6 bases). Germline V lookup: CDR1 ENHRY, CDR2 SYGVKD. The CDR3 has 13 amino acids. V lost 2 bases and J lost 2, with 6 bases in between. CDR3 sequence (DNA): TGTGCCATCAGTGAGACAGGGAACTATGGCTACACCTTC. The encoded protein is CAISETGNYGYTF.

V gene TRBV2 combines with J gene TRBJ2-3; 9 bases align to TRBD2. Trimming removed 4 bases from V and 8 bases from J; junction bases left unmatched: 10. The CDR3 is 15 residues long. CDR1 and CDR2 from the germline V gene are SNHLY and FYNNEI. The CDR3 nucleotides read TGTGCCAGCAGTGGGACTAGCGCGGGGTCTGGTACGCAGTATTTT. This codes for CASSGTSAGSGTQYF.

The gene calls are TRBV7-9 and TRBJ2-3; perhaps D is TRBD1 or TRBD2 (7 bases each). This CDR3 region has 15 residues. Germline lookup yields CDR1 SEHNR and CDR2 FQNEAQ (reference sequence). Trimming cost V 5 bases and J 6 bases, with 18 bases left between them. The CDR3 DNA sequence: TGTGCCAGCAGCCCGCAGGGGGGGGACCTTGATACGCAGTATTTT. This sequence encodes CASSPQGGDLDTQYF.

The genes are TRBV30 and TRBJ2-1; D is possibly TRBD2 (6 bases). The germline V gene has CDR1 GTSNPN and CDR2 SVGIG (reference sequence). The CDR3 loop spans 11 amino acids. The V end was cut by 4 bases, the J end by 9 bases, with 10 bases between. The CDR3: CAWTPGVEQFF. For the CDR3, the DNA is TGTGCCTGGACCCCGGGGGTTGAGCAGTTCTTC.

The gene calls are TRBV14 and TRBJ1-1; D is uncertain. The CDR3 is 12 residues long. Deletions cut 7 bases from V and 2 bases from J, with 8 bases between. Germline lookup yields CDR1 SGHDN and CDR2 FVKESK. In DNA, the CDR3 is TGTGCCAGCACGCCGGGAAACACTGAAGCTTTCTTT. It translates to CASTPGNTEAFF.

CDR3 residues: CAWREDSANTEAFF. CDR3 bases: TGTGCCTGGAGAGAGGACAGTGCGAACACTGAAGCTTTCTTT. This chain uses TRBV30 with TRBJ1-1; D possibly corresponds to TRBD1 (6 bases). Trimming took off 3 bases at V and 1 base at J, with 12 bases between the two ends. CDR3 length equals 14 residues. Germline CDR1 GTSNPN, CDR2 SVGIG (reference sequence).

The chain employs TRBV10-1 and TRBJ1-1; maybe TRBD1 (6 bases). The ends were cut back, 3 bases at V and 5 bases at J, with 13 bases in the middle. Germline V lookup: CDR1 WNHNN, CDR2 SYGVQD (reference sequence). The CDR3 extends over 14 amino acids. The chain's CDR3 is CASSESRRGTEAFF. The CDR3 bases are TGCGCCAGCAGTGAAAGTAGGAGGGGGACTGAAGCTTTCTTT.

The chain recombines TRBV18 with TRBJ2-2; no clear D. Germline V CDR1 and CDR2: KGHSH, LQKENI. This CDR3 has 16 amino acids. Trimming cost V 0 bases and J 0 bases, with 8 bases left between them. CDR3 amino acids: CASSPPSHTNTGELFF. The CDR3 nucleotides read TGTGCCAGCTCACCACCCTCCCATACGAACACCGGGGAGCTGTTTTTT.

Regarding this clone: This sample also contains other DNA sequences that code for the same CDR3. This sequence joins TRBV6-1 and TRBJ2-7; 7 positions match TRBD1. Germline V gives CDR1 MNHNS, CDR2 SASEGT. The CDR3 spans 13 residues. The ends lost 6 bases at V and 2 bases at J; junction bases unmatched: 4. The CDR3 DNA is TGTGCCAGCAGCCGGGACAGAGCCTACGAGCAGTACTTC. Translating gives CASSRDRAYEQYF.

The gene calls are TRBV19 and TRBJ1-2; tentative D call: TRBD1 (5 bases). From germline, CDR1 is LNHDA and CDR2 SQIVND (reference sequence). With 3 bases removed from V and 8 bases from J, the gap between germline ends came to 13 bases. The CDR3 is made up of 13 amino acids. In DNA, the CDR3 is TGTGCCAGTAGTATGGGGCGGGACCGGGGCTACACCTTC. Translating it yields CASSMGRDRGYTF.

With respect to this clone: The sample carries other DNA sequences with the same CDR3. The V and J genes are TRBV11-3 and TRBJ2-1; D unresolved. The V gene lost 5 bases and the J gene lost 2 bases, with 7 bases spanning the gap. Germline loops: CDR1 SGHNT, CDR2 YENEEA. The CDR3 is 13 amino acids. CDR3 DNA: TGTGCCAGCAGCCCTGGACCCTACAATGAGCAGTTCTTC. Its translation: CASSPGPYNEQFF.

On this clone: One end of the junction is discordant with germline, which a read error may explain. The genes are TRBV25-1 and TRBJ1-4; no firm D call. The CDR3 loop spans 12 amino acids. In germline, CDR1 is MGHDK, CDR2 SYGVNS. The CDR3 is CASSGNSYRVIF. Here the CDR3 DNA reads TGTGCCAGCAGTGGTAACAGCTATCGAGTGATTTTT.

CDR3 bases: TGTGCCAGCAGTGAGACAGGGGGGGCAATTACCGGGGAGCTGTTTTTT. Protein sequence: CASSETGGAITGELFF. The rearrangement links TRBV6-1 to TRBJ2-2; 9 bases align to TRBD1. J gave up 5 bases and V 3 bases, and 7 bases lay outside the gene matches. The germline gives CDR1 MNHNS, CDR2 SASEGT. The CDR3 has 16 residues.

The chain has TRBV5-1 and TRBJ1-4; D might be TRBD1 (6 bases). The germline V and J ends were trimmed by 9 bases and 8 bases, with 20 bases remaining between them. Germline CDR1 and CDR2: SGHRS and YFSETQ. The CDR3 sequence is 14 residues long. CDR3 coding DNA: TGCGCCACCAGACGGGGGCAGGGTGGCGAAAAACTGTTTTTT. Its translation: CATRRGQGGEKLFF.

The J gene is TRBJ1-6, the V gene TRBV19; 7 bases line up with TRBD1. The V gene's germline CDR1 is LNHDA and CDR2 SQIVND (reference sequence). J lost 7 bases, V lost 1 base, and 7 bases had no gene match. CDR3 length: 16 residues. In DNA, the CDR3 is TGTGCCAGTAGTATAGGGTGGACAGGCCGAAATTCACCCCTCCACTTT. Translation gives CASSIGWTGRNSPLHF.

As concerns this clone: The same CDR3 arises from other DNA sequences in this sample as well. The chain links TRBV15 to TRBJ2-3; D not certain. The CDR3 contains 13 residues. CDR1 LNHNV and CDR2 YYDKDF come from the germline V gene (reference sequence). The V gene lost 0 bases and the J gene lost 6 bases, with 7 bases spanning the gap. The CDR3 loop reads CATSRDDRDTQYF. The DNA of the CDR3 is TGTGCCACCAGCAGAGATGATAGGGATACGCAGTATTTT.

CDR3 protein: CAWSVRKEDTQYF. CDR3 bases: TGTGCCTGGAGTGTACGTAAGGAGGATACGCAGTATTTT. The chain employs TRBV30 and TRBJ2-3; D unclear. This CDR3 spans 13 amino acids. Trimming stripped 0 bases from V and 6 bases from J, with 10 bases between. Germline V lookup: CDR1 GTSNPN, CDR2 SVGIG (reference sequence). Variable domain in full (rest from reference TRBV30 and TRBJ2-3): SQTIHQWPATLVQPVGSPLSLECTVEGTSNPNLYWYRQAAGRGLQLLFYSVGIGQISSEVPQNLSASRPQDRQFILSSKKLLLSDSGFYLCAWSVRKEDTQYFGPGTRLTVL.

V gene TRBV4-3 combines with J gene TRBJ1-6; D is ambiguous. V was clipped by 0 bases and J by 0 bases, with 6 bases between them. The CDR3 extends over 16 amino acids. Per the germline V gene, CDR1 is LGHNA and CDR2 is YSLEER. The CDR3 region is CASSQDHGSYNSPLHF. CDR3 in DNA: TGCGCCAGCAGCCAAGATCATGGCTCCTATAATTCACCCCTCCACTTT.

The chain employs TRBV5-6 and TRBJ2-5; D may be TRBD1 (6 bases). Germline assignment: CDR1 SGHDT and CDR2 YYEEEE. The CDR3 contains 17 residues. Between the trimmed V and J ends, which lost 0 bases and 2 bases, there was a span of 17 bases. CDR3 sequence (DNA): TGTGCCAGCAGCTTGGCTCCTGAAGTGACAGGTCAAGAGACCCAGTACTTC. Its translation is CASSLAPEVTGQETQYF.